Presented here are 13 T cell receptor beta chains from one specimen sequenced in a study of beta chain features in type 1 diabetes. Overall study findings and caveats: The study found moderately but significantly shorter TCRB CDR3s in all four CD4+ subsets of Type 1 diabetes patients.

No antigen is known for these receptors. Of the isolated RNA, all was reverse transcribed, and so the sequenced material was expressed TCRB transcripts. The method was immunoSEQ multiplex PCR; TCRdb's version includes in-frame clones alone and lacks a portion of them. Here the sample spans about 650,000 clones, 9.5% to 15% being singletons. The sample was naive CD4+ T cells from blood. These receptors all stem from a man aged 30 to 45 with type 1 diabetes.

The chain has TRBV25-1 and TRBJ2-3, with D tentatively TRBD1 (5 bases). The V end was cut by 3 bases, the J end by 5 bases, with 9 bases between. The CDR3 has 13 amino acids. Germline loops: CDR1 MGHDK, CDR2 SYGVNS. The CDR3 is CASSEGLVDTQYF. The CDR3, as DNA: TGTGCCAGCAGTGAGGGGCTAGTAGATACGCAGTATTTT. The entire variable domain, with the rest obtained from reference TRBV25-1 and TRBJ2-3, is as follows: EADIYQTPRYLVIGTGKKITLECSQTMGHDKMYWYQQDPGMELHLIHYSYGVNSTEKGDLSSESTVSRIRTEHFPLTLESARPSHTSQYLCASSEGLVDTQYFGPGTRLTVL.

This sequence joins TRBV2 and TRBJ2-3; 8 positions agree with TRBD2. Germline values: CDR1 SNHLY, CDR2 FYNNEI. This CDR3 has 14 amino acids. With V trimmed by 4 bases and J by 9 bases, 9 bases remained unmatched. CDR3 loop: CASSGAGATYTQYF. Written as DNA, the CDR3 is TGTGCCAGCAGTGGAGCGGGGGCAACGTACACGCAGTATTTT. The complete variable domain, with remaining parts taken from reference TRBV2 and TRBJ2-3, reads EPEVTQTPSHQVTQMGQEVILRCVPISNHLYFYWYRQILGQKVEFLVSFYNNEISEKSEIFDDQFSVERPDGSNFTLKIRSTKLEDSAMYFCASSGAGATYTQYFGPGTRLTVL.

This chain uses TRBV11-1 with TRBJ2-5; D unclear. CDR1 and CDR2 from the germline V gene are SGHAT and FQDESV (reference sequence). V dropped 5 bases and J dropped 4 bases, with 14 bases sitting between them. CDR3 length equals 14 residues. CDR3 sequence: CASSDRSGVETQYF. The DNA for the CDR3 is TGTGCCAGCAGCGATCGATCCGGTGTAGAGACCCAGTACTTC. Supplemented by reference TRBV11-1 and TRBJ2-5, the full variable domain reads EAEVAQSPRYKITEKSQAVAFWCDPISGHATLYWYRQILGQGPELLVQFQDESVVDDSQLPKDRFSAERLKGVDSTLKIQPAELGDSAMYLCASSDRSGVETQYFGPGTRLLVL.

This clone has more than one count but fewer than ten. This chain links TRBV9 with TRBJ2-5; 7 bases line up with TRBD1. Germline lookup yields CDR1 SGDLS and CDR2 YYNGEE. V was pared by 2 bases and J by 1 base, with 5 bases of the junction left unmatched. The CDR3 is made up of 15 amino acids. The CDR3 coding sequence is TGTGCCAGCAGCGTCAGAGGGGACAGCCAAGAGACCCAGTACTTC. Translated: CASSVRGDSQETQYF.

There are a few counts of this clone. J is TRBJ2-5 and V is TRBV7-3; 7 nucleotides agree with TRBD1. The CDR3 contains 15 residues. Losses at the gene ends were 0 bases for V and 1 base for J; bases not matched to a gene: 2. Germline loops: CDR1 SGHTA, CDR2 FQGTGA. The CDR3 loop is CASSLTRDSQETQYF. The CDR3, as DNA: TGTGCCAGCAGCTTAACCCGGGACAGCCAAGAGACCCAGTACTTC. Full variable domain (outside the CDR3, taken from reference TRBV7-3 and TRBJ2-5): GAGVSQTPSNKVTEKGKYVELRCDPISGHTALYWYRQSLGQGPEFLIYFQGTGAADDSGLPNDRFFAVRPEGSVSTLKIQRTERGDSAVYLCASSLTRDSQETQYFGPGTRLLVL.

The chain links TRBV5-4 to TRBJ2-3; 11 nucleotides agree with TRBD2. CDR3 size: 16 residues. V shed 6 bases, J shed 7 bases, and the junction held 13 bases outside the gene matches. The germline gives CDR1 SGHNT, CDR2 YYREEE (reference sequence). CDR3 nucleotide sequence: TGTGCCAGCACCACTAGCGGGGGCTCACAAACCAATACGCAGTATTTT. This gives the protein CASTTSGGSQTNTQYF. Full variable domain (rest looked up from reference TRBV5-4 and TRBJ2-3): ETGVTQSPTHLIKTRGQQVTLRCSSQSGHNTVSWYQQALGQGPQFIFQYYREEENGRGNFPPRFSGLQFPNYSSELNVNALELDDSALYLCASTTSGGSQTNTQYFGPGTRLTVL.

The rearrangement links TRBV19 to TRBJ2-7, with D perhaps matching TRBD2 (5 bases). V lost 0 bases and J 2 bases, leaving 17 bases between the germline ends. This CDR3 contains 17 residues. CDR1 LNHDA and CDR2 SQIVND come from the germline V gene (reference sequence). The CDR3 here is CASSIDRSGNAAYEQYF. CDR3 bases: TGTGCCAGTAGTATAGATCGGTCCGGGAACGCGGCCTACGAGCAGTACTTC. The whole variable domain, filled in from reference TRBV19 and TRBJ2-7, reads DGGITQSPKYLFRKEGQNVTLSCEQNLNHDAMYWYRQDPGQGLRLIYYSQIVNDFQKGDIAEGYSVSREKKESFPLTVTSAQKNPTAFYLCASSIDRSGNAAYEQYFGPGTRLTVT.

This clone appeared a few times. The sample holds other DNA sequences that translate to the same CDR3. This chain joins TRBV5-1 and TRBJ2-1; maybe TRBD2 (5 bases). The CDR3 runs 15 residues. Looked up from germline, CDR1 is SGHRS and CDR2 is YFSETQ. With 2 bases removed from V and 0 bases from J, the gap between germline ends came to 9 bases. The CDR3, as DNA: TGCGCCAGCAGCTTAGGAGGAAGCTCCTACAATGAGCAGTTCTTC. It yields the protein CASSLGGSSYNEQFF.

This clone turned up a few times. The genes are TRBV29-1 and TRBJ2-3; either TRBD1 or TRBD2 may supply D (5 bases each). The V and J ends lost 2 bases and 7 bases respectively, with 13 bases between them. The CDR3 totals 13 residues. Germline V gives CDR1 SQVTM, CDR2 ANQGSEA. This chain's CDR3 is CSVERGGGNTQYF. The DNA for the CDR3 is TGCAGCGTTGAAAGGGGTGGGGGAAATACGCAGTATTTT.

This clone was seen a few times. The rearrangement links TRBV10-3 to TRBJ2-5; the D gene could be TRBD1 or TRBD2 (5 bases each). The CDR3 sequence is 14 residues long. V lost 3 bases to trimming and J lost 3 bases, with 11 bases between them. CDR1 is ENHRY, CDR2 SYGVKD, per germline. CDR3 bases: TGTGCCATCAGTGAACGACGAGGGGAAGAGACCCAGTACTTC. Amino acids: CAISERRGEETQYF.

The table lists this clone with a few counts. This chain uses TRBV30 with TRBJ2-3, with 7 positions matching TRBD2. The CDR3 totals 14 residues. CDR1 is GTSNPN, CDR2 SVGIG, per germline (reference sequence). V shed 3 bases, J shed 0 bases, and the junction held 3 bases outside the gene matches. Here the CDR3 reads CAWSREVSTDTQYF. The CDR3 coding sequence is TGTGCCTGGAGCCGGGAGGTGAGCACAGATACGCAGTATTTT.

Remarks on this clone: This sample also contains other DNA sequences that code for the same CDR3. The gene calls are TRBV27 and TRBJ2-7; TRBD1 agrees at 9 bases. The junction had 4 bases not matched to a gene; V was cut back by 3 bases and J by 4 bases. The CDR3 totals 14 residues. Looked up from germline, CDR1 is MNHEY and CDR2 is SMNVEV (reference sequence). The DNA of the CDR3 is TGTGCCAGCAGTTTTCTCGGACAGGGGTACGAGCAGTACTTC. Translating it yields CASSFLGQGYEQYF.

This chain joins TRBV2 and TRBJ2-1; 8 positions match TRBD1. Unmatched junction bases numbered 12, after V lost 3 bases and J lost 5 bases. CDR1 and CDR2 (germline): SNHLY, FYNNEI. This CDR3 region has 17 residues. The CDR3 bases are TGTGCCAGCAGTGAGCTCTCGGACAGGGTGGCCCACAATGAGCAGTTCTTC. Encoded protein: CASSELSDRVAHNEQFF. The full variable domain, completed using reference TRBV2 and TRBJ2-1, is EPEVTQTPSHQVTQMGQEVILRCVPISNHLYFYWYRQILGQKVEFLVSFYNNEISEKSEIFDDQFSVERPDGSNFTLKIRSTKLEDSAMYFCASSELSDRVAHNEQFFGPGTRLTVL.